What follows are 6 T cell receptor beta chains derived from one specimen sequenced in a study of cytomegalovirus exposure and HLA in healthy donors. Both 60 Vbeta primers and 13 Jbeta primers went into the PCR. Sequencing was performed with immunoSEQ multiplex PCR; in TCRdb, only in-frame clones are kept and a portion is missing. The sample lists approximately 53,000 clones, roughly 72% seen once, with approximately 10% in the top ten. The sample taken for sequencing was PBMCs. Receptor source: a woman between 45 and 60 years old in good health and CMV-seronegative.

The chain carries TRBV7-8 and TRBJ1-5; D uncertain. The germline V and J ends were trimmed by 4 bases and 3 bases, with 10 bases remaining between them. Per germline, CDR1 SGHVS and CDR2 FQNEAQ. The CDR3 sequence is 14 residues long. Written as DNA, the CDR3 is TGTGCCAGCAGCTCGGACGGACTCAATCAGCCCCAGCATTTT. It specifies CASSSDGLNQPQHF. Drawing the rest from reference TRBV7-8 and TRBJ1-5, the complete variable domain is GAGVSQSPRYKVAKRGQDVALRCDPISGHVSLFWYQQALGQGPEFLTYFQNEAQLDKSGLPSDRFFAERPEGSVSTLKIQRTQQEDSAVYLCASSSDGLNQPQHFGDGTRLSIL.

This clone is categorized as medium-sized. J is TRBJ2-3 and V is TRBV19; 9 nucleotides agree with TRBD2. V dropped 3 bases and J dropped 7; count of bases not matched to a gene: 8. The germline V gene has CDR1 LNHDA and CDR2 SQIVND (reference sequence). The CDR3 is made up of 15 amino acids. CDR3 residues: CASSITAGGPNTQYF. CDR3 coding DNA: TGTGCCAGTAGTATCACCGCGGGGGGGCCGAATACGCAGTATTTT.

The V gene is TRBV19, the J gene TRBJ2-1; a possible D gene is TRBD2 (6 bases). Germline V gene sequence: CDR1 LNHDA, CDR2 SQIVND (reference sequence). V was cut by 8 bases and J by 8 bases, with 25 bases left in between. The CDR3 totals 16 residues. CDR3 nucleotide sequence: TGTGCCAGTCAATTGGGACTGTTTAATACCTTATATGAGCAGTTCTTC. Translated: CASQLGLFNTLYEQFF.

The table lists this clone with a few counts. The genes are TRBV19 and TRBJ1-2; a possible D gene is TRBD1 (5 bases). The V gene's germline CDR1 is LNHDA and CDR2 SQIVND (reference sequence). CDR3 length: 15 residues. Trimming pared 2 bases from V and 0 bases from J, leaving 10 bases between. In nucleotides, the CDR3 is TGTGCCAGTAGTATAAAACCGACAGCTAACTATGGCTACACCTTC. Protein product: CASSIKPTANYGYTF.

The chain couples TRBV2 to TRBJ1-1, with unresolved D. This CDR3 has 13 residues. The germline V gene has CDR1 SNHLY and CDR2 FYNNEI. Deletions cut 4 bases from V and 5 bases from J, with 11 bases between. CDR3 in DNA: TGTGCCAGCAGTGCGGGAGTATGGACTGAAGCTTTCTTT. Translated, it gives CASSAGVWTEAFF.

Notes on this clone: The sample contains more than one DNA sequence encoding this CDR3. V usage is TRBV27 and J usage is TRBJ2-3, with 11 bases lining up with TRBD2. The CDR3 consists of 15 residues. Germline CDR1 MNHEY, CDR2 SMNVEV (reference sequence). With V trimmed by 4 bases and J by 4 bases, 4 bases remained unmatched. The CDR3 here is CASSSRTSGPDTQYF. Here the CDR3 DNA reads TGTGCCAGCAGTTCTCGGACTAGCGGGCCAGATACGCAGTATTTT.